This T cell receptor beta chain came from a study of blood T cell repertoires in COVID-19. Study in general: Both acute and convalescent COVID-19 samples were obtained from the United States, Italy and Spain. PBMCs, B-cell-depleted T cells, or T cells were the source of the cDNA or gDNA that made up the material.

Per the original data handling: Reference gene primer amplification yielded estimated nucleated cell counts. TCRdb keeps only in-frame clones here, not all; method: immunoSEQ multiplex PCR. The V and J calls and clone size were taken over from that table, and D and trimming were inferred from the DNA. Here the sample spans over 450,000 clones, roughly 89% being singletons. The CDR3 totals 17 residues. Germline assignment: CDR1 SGHVS and CDR2 FQNEAQ. V trimming: 1 base; J trimming: 3 bases; junction bases outside the gene matches: 11. The Seattle site enrolled patients during active infection and followed them longitudinally.

The sequenced sample was peripheral blood. The chain combines TRBV7-8 with TRBJ2-5, with 7 bases identical to TRBD2. The clonotype comes from a man between 18 and 29 years old with COVID-19, enrolled during active disease. The CDR3 bases are TGTGCCAGCAGCTTAGGACCCGAAGGGAGGGAGGAAGAGACCCAGTACTTC. This gives the protein CASSLGPEGREEETQYF. The full variable domain, its missing parts supplied by reference TRBV7-8 and TRBJ2-5, is GAGVSQSPRYKVAKRGQDVALRCDPISGHVSLFWYQQALGQGPEFLTYFQNEAQLDKSGLPSDRFFAERPEGSVSTLKIQRTQQEDSAVYLCASSLGPEGREEETQYFGPGTRLLVL.